This T cell receptor (beta chain) was sequenced during a study of blood T cell repertoires in COVID-19. Only one count was recorded for this clone. V was shortened by 6 bases and J by 2 bases, with 16 bases between the two germline ends. The CDR3 has 15 amino acids. CDR1 MDHEN and CDR2 SYDVKM come from the germline V gene. TCRdb's copy holds only in-frame clones and misses some; the assay was immunoSEQ multiplex PCR. The table includes a few hundred thousand clones, 87% detected once. The rearrangement uses TRBV28 and TRBJ1-2, with D uncertain. Material: PBMCs or T cells enriched from blood (not recorded which). The clonotype originates from a woman under 40 who had recovered from COVID-19. The CDR3: CASSTLLLENYGYTF. The CDR3, as DNA: TGTGCCAGCAGCACCCTTTTACTCGAGAACTATGGCTACACCTTC.